The 16 T cell receptor beta chains given below trace back to one sample, sequenced in a study of blood T cell repertoires in COVID-19. Repertoires were generated with immunoSEQ multiplex PCR, while TCRdb's copy carries only in-frame clones and drops some. The sample records about 190,000 clones, around 80% being singletons. Sequencing was performed on peripheral blood. All receptors derive from a man aged 25 to 45 with active or convalescent COVID-19.

V gene TRBV5-1 combines with J gene TRBJ2-1; maybe TRBD1 (5 bases). V shed 2 bases and J shed 5 bases, with 17 bases lying between them. CDR1 SGHRS and CDR2 YFSETQ come from the germline V gene. The CDR3 contains 16 residues. The CDR3 sequence: CASSFRTDSYHNEQFF. CDR3 in DNA: TGCGCCAGCAGCTTTAGAACCGACAGCTACCACAATGAGCAGTTCTTC.

In its sample, this clone was seen once. The genes are TRBV6-5 and TRBJ1-2; D is unclear. CDR1 is MNHEY, CDR2 SVGAGI, per germline. This CDR3 comprises 16 residues. V lost 1 base, J lost 2 bases, and 14 bases lay in between. The CDR3 region has the DNA TGTGCCAGCAGTTACTTGGTTCGGGGAAGGAACTATGGCTACACCTTC. Protein product: CASSYLVRGRNYGYTF.

The chain links TRBV6-5 to TRBJ1-4; D not resolved. Germline assignment: CDR1 MNHEY and CDR2 SVGAGI. Trimming pared 2 bases from V and 10 bases from J, leaving 17 bases between. CDR3 length equals 15 residues. CDR3 sequence (DNA): TGTGCCAGCAGTTACACGGCCCCCGGGTCGGGAAAACTGTTTTTT. This translates into CASSYTAPGSGKLFF.

V is TRBV21-1 and J is TRBJ2-3; the table assigns TRBD2, which was not confirmed against the DNA. TRBV21-1 is a known pseudogene. CDR3 length: 14 amino acids. The CDR3 protein is CASSTIADTDTQYF. In DNA form, the CDR3 reads TGTGCCAGCAGCACAATAGCGGACACAGATACGCAGTATTTT.

The V and J genes are TRBV19 and TRBJ2-6; D is ambiguous. V was trimmed by 5 bases and J by 0 bases, leaving 8 bases between them. The CDR3 is 15 residues long. Germline V gene data show CDR1 as LNHDA and CDR2 as SQIVND (reference sequence). The CDR3 coding sequence is TGTGCCAGTAGTCGGGTTCCCTCTGGGGCCAACGTCCTGACTTTC. Encoded protein: CASSRVPSGANVLTF.

The CDR3 spells CASSPATGTNTEAFF. The CDR3 nucleotides are TGTGCCAGCTCACCGGCGACAGGGACGAACACTGAAGCTTTCTTT. The chain is built from TRBV18 and TRBJ1-1; 7 positions match TRBD1. The V segment lost 3 bases and the J segment 1 base; nucleotides outside the gene matches: 5. The CDR3 has 15 residues. CDR1 and CDR2 from the germline V gene are KGHSH and LQKENI. Full variable domain (missing parts from reference TRBV18 and TRBJ1-1): NAGVMQNPRHLVRRRGQEARLRCSPMKGHSHVYWYRQLPEEGLKFMVYLQKENIIDESGMPKERFSAEFPKEGPSILRIQQVVRGDSAAYFCASSPATGTNTEAFFGQGTRLTVV.

This chain links TRBV10-1 with TRBJ2-1; D uncertain. The CDR3 spans 13 residues. Germline-derived CDR1 and CDR2 are WNHNN and SYGVQD (reference sequence). Trimming left V 8 bases short and J 6 bases short, with 14 bases between. This CDR3 is CASSPGRSNEQFF. In DNA, the CDR3 is TGCGCCAGCTCCCCAGGTCGGTCCAATGAGCAGTTCTTC.

The chain has TRBV19 and TRBJ1-2; 7 positions match TRBD1. Germline V lookup: CDR1 LNHDA, CDR2 SQIVND (reference sequence). V lost 1 base, J lost 1 base, and 3 bases stayed unmatched. The CDR3 runs 15 residues. The CDR3 nucleotides are TGTGCCAGTAGTATAGCCCGACAGGGTAACTATGGCTACACCTTC. Encoded protein: CASSIARQGNYGYTF.

The J gene is TRBJ2-5, the V gene TRBV2; 7 bases are shared with TRBD1. Trimming cost V 9 bases and J 2 bases; bases outside gene matches: 9. CDR3 length equals 14 residues. The germline CDR1 and CDR2 sequences are SNHLY and FYNNEI. The CDR3 loop reads CARGVRDSQETQYF. CDR3 sequence (DNA): TGTGCCAGGGGGGTCCGGGACAGTCAAGAGACCCAGTACTTC.

This clone was seen more than once but under ten times. The J gene is TRBJ1-2, the V gene TRBV12-3 or TRBV12-4; D is undetermined. This CDR3 has 13 residues. The V gene lost 0 bases and the J gene lost 6 bases, with 8 bases spanning the gap. The CDR3 bases are TGTGCCAGCAGTTTAGCGCTCGGGGATGGCTACACCTTC. Amino acids: CASSLALGDGYTF.

A few counts support this clone. The J gene is TRBJ1-3, the V gene TRBV4-1, with D possibly TRBD1 on 6 matching bases. Germline CDR1 MGHRA, CDR2 YSYEKL. The ends were cut back, 0 bases at V and 3 bases at J, with 12 bases in the middle. The CDR3 length is 16 residues. The chain's CDR3 is CASSQDFGGRGNTIYF. The CDR3 DNA follows: TGCGCCAGCAGCCAAGACTTCGGGGGGCGTGGAAACACCATATATTTT.

The rearrangement uses TRBV5-1 and TRBJ1-5; 7 bases agree with TRBD1. J lost 6 bases, V lost 3 bases, and 6 bases had no gene match. Germline V gene sequence: CDR1 SGHRS, CDR2 YFSETQ. This CDR3 is 14 amino acids long. The CDR3 protein is CASSYEGAGQPQHF. CDR3 coding DNA: TGCGCCAGCAGCTATGAGGGGGCAGGTCAGCCCCAGCATTTT.

The chain joins TRBV5-6 to TRBJ2-2; the match to TRBD2 covers 13 bases. With V trimmed by 4 bases and J by 4 bases, 13 bases remained unmatched. The CDR3 sequence is 19 residues long. From germline, CDR1 is SGHDT and CDR2 YYEEEE. CDR3 amino acids: CASSTPGLAGAWRTGELFF. CDR3 sequence (DNA): TGTGCCAGCAGCACTCCAGGACTAGCGGGGGCCTGGCGCACCGGGGAGCTGTTTTTT.

The rearrangement uses TRBV19 and TRBJ2-7; 10 nucleotides match TRBD1. Trimming cost V 6 bases and J 0 bases; bases outside gene matches: 8. The CDR3 is 16 residues long. Germline values: CDR1 LNHDA, CDR2 SQIVND (reference sequence). This CDR3 is CASSPDRDRGSYEQYF. In nucleotides, the CDR3 is TGTGCCAGTAGCCCCGACCGGGACAGGGGCTCCTACGAGCAGTACTTC.

The J gene is TRBJ1-6, the V gene TRBV6-5; 12 nucleotides align to TRBD1. Looked up from germline, CDR1 is MNHEY and CDR2 is SVGAGI. After removal of 8 bases from V and 10 bases from J, the junction contained 6 bases not matched to a gene. The CDR3 is made up of 14 amino acids. CDR3 residues: CASGGQGAKSPLHF. The CDR3 nucleotides are TGTGCCAGCGGGGGACAGGGGGCCAAATCACCCCTCCACTTT.

This chain uses TRBV24-1 with TRBJ1-1; TRBD1 is a possible D gene (5 bases). This CDR3 region has 13 residues. The germline CDR1 and CDR2 sequences are KGHDR and SFDVKD. The germline V and J ends were trimmed by 8 bases and 0 bases, with 9 bases remaining between them. DNA for the CDR3: TGTGCCACCACAAAGGGGATGAACACTGAAGCTTTCTTT. As protein: CATTKGMNTEAFF.